The rows below give T cell receptor beta chains drawn from one sample of a study of OX40 agonist ivuxolimab in advanced cancers. Generated by immunoSEQ multiplex PCR, the TCRdb table keeps only in-frame clones and is missing some. The sample lists approximately 70,000 clones, around nine tenths occurring once. The starting material was CD4+ or CD8+ T cells sorted from blood, obtained in a trial of the OX40 agonist ivuxolimab. The source of these receptors is an adult with an advanced solid tumor such as melanoma, head and neck, liver or kidney cancer. Each CDR3 is given with its conserved first and last residue. D genes are given only for firm matches. For some rows the clone size is stated as once, few or many, or as a class when expanded; others skip it.

V gene: TRBV7-9
D gene: .
J gene: TRBJ1-1
clone size: .
CDR3 DNA: TGTGCCAGCAGCCCGGACTTCATGAACACTGAAGCTTTCTTT
CDR3 protein: CASSPDFMNTEAFF

V gene: TRBV7-2
D gene: .
J gene: TRBJ2-2
clone size: .
CDR3 DNA: TGTGCCAGCAGCTTAATACTCACCGGGGAGCTGTTTTTT
CDR3 protein: CASSLILTGELFF

V gene: TRBV6-5
D gene: .
J gene: TRBJ2-3
clone size: .
CDR3 DNA: TGTGCCAGCAGTTACTCGGAGCAGGGACTGGGTGGGCAGTATTTT
CDR3 protein: CASSYSEQGLGGQYF

V gene: TRBV27
D gene: .
J gene: TRBJ1-5
clone size: .
CDR3 DNA: TGTGCCAGCAGCTTATCGGGACTTAGCAATCAGCCCCAGCATTTT
CDR3 protein: CASSLSGLSNQPQHF

V gene: TRBV28
D gene: .
J gene: TRBJ2-2
clone size: once
CDR3 DNA: TGTGCCAGCAGTTTAGTGCGGGGGCGGAACACCGGGGAGCTGTTTTTT
CDR3 protein: CASSLVRGRNTGELFF

V gene: TRBV4-1
D gene: .
J gene: TRBJ2-3
clone size: .
CDR3 DNA: TGCGCCAGCAGCCAGGAGCGCGGGGGACAGGCTATGGGAGATACGCAGTATTTT
CDR3 protein: CASSQERGGQAMGDTQYF

V gene: TRBV4-1
D gene: .
J gene: TRBJ2-3
clone size: .
CDR3 DNA: TGCGCCAGCAGCCAAGATCAGAGAGACTCTCTCACGCAGTATTTT
CDR3 protein: CASSQDQRDSLTQYF

V gene: TRBV19
D gene: TRBD2
J gene: TRBJ2-1
clone size: .
CDR3 DNA: TGTGCCAGTCGGGATAGCGGGGGGTACAATGAGCAGTTCTTC
CDR3 protein: CASRDSGGYNEQFF

V gene: TRBV27
D gene: .
J gene: TRBJ2-1
clone size: .
CDR3 DNA: TGTGCCAGCAGTTTGGGCGGGGATGAGCAGTTCTTC
CDR3 protein: CASSLGGDEQFF

V gene: TRBV5-1
D gene: .
J gene: TRBJ2-1
clone size: once
CDR3 DNA: TGCGCCAGCAGCCTAGGAGTTGAGCAGTTCTTC
CDR3 protein: CASSLGVEQFF

V gene: TRBV11-3
D gene: .
J gene: TRBJ1-1
clone size: .
CDR3 DNA: TGTGCCAGCAGCACCGACTCAGGGACTGAAGCTTTCTTT
CDR3 protein: CASSTDSGTEAFF

V gene: TRBV11-2
D gene: .
J gene: TRBJ2-2
clone size: .
CDR3 DNA: TGTGCCAGCAGCTTTGGGTGGGGGGCCAACACCGGGGAGCTGTTTTTT
CDR3 protein: CASSFGWGANTGELFF

V gene: TRBV7-9
D gene: TRBD1
J gene: TRBJ2-1
clone size: .
CDR3 DNA: TGTGCCAGCAGCACTCCGGGACAGGGGAACCTCAATGAGCAGTTCTTC
CDR3 protein: CASSTPGQGNLNEQFF

V gene: TRBV6-6
D gene: .
J gene: TRBJ2-7
clone size: .
CDR3 DNA: TGTGCCAGCAGTTACTCGGCCTCATCCGCCTACGAGCAGTACTTC
CDR3 protein: CASSYSASSAYEQYF

V gene: TRBV7-9
D gene: TRBD1
J gene: TRBJ2-5
clone size: .
CDR3 DNA: TGTGCCAGCAGCTCGGGACAGGGGGGCAAATTCCAAGAGACCCAGTACTTC
CDR3 protein: CASSSGQGGKFQETQYF

V gene: TRBV19
D gene: .
J gene: TRBJ2-2
clone size: .
CDR3 DNA: TGTGCCAGTAGTCCCCCCGGGGAGCTGTTTTTT
CDR3 protein: CASSPPGELFF

V gene: TRBV7-3
D gene: .
J gene: TRBJ1-1
clone size: .
CDR3 DNA: TGTGCCAGCAGCCCCAATGCAGCGGTTGAAGCTTTCTTT
CDR3 protein: CASSPNAAVEAFF

V gene: TRBV19
D gene: .
J gene: TRBJ2-7
clone size: .
CDR3 DNA: TGTGCCACCAGGCCCGGGGCGGGGTCAACCTACGAGCAGTACTTC
CDR3 protein: CATRPGAGSTYEQYF

V gene: TRBV7-9
D gene: .
J gene: TRBJ2-1
clone size: .
CDR3 DNA: TGTGCCAGCGGGGATAGTCACTACAATGAGCAGTTCTTC
CDR3 protein: CASGDSHYNEQFF

V gene: TRBV7-3
D gene: .
J gene: TRBJ2-2
clone size: .
CDR3 DNA: TGTGCCAGCAGCTATGGGACGTTGGCCGGGGAGCTGTTTTTT
CDR3 protein: CASSYGTLAGELFF

V gene: TRBV7-9
D gene: .
J gene: TRBJ1-1
clone size: .
CDR3 DNA: TGTGCCAGCGGGCCAACCGTGACACAGAACACTGAAGCTTTCTTT
CDR3 protein: CASGPTVTQNTEAFF

V gene: TRBV4-3
D gene: .
J gene: TRBJ1-5
clone size: .
CDR3 DNA: TGCGCCAGCAGCCTCGGGAGGGGCAGCAATCAGCCCCAGCATTTT
CDR3 protein: CASSLGRGSNQPQHF

V gene: TRBV27
D gene: TRBD1
J gene: TRBJ2-7
clone size: once
CDR3 DNA: TGTGCCAGCAGTTTTCTCGAGGCAGGGGGCATCTACGAGCAGTACTTC
CDR3 protein: CASSFLEAGGIYEQYF

V gene: TRBV6-1
D gene: TRBD1
J gene: TRBJ2-7
clone size: .
CDR3 DNA: TGTGCCAGCAGTGTATTAAAGGGACAGGGGGCGCGGTACGAGCAGTACTTC
CDR3 protein: CASSVLKGQGARYEQYF

V gene: TRBV4-1
D gene: .
J gene: TRBJ2-2
clone size: .
CDR3 DNA: TGCGCCAGCAGCCAAGTCCCGATCCAGCAAAGGTTGACCGGGGAGCTGTTTTTT
CDR3 protein: CASSQVPIQQRLTGELFF

V gene: TRBV11-1
D gene: .
J gene: TRBJ2-1
clone size: .
CDR3 DNA: TGTGCCAGCAGCTCAAAGGGGGGCTCATACAATGAGCAGTTCTTC
CDR3 protein: CASSSKGGSYNEQFF

V gene: TRBV6-5
D gene: .
J gene: TRBJ1-5
clone size: .
CDR3 DNA: TGTGCCAGCAGTTATGGAGTCAATCAGTCCCAGCATTTT
CDR3 protein: CASSYGVNQSQHF

V gene: TRBV4-3
D gene: .
J gene: TRBJ1-1
clone size: .
CDR3 DNA: TGCGCCAGCAGCCAAGGTAGCAGGCTGAACACTGAAGCTTTCTTT
CDR3 protein: CASSQGSRLNTEAFF

V gene: TRBV7-9
D gene: .
J gene: TRBJ2-3
clone size: once
CDR3 DNA: TGTGCCAGCAGCCCCCCAGGGTGGGAGAAAGATACGCAGTATTTT
CDR3 protein: CASSPPGWEKDTQYF

V gene: TRBV7-9
D gene: TRBD2
J gene: TRBJ2-1
clone size: .
CDR3 DNA: TGTGCCAGCAGCTTAGGGATTAGCGCCCCAACTAGCGGCCACAATGAGCAGTTCTTC
CDR3 protein: CASSLGISAPTSGHNEQFF

V gene: TRBV2
D gene: .
J gene: TRBJ1-6
clone size: .
CDR3 DNA: TGTGCCAGCAGTGAGCGCGACATCGGTTATAATTCACCCCTCCACTTT
CDR3 protein: CASSERDIGYNSPLHF

V gene: TRBV6-5
D gene: .
J gene: TRBJ2-5
clone size: once
CDR3 DNA: TGTGCCAGCAGTAGTACAGTCGAAGAGACCCAGTACTTC
CDR3 protein: CASSSTVEETQYF

V gene: TRBV5-6
D gene: .
J gene: TRBJ2-2
clone size: .
CDR3 DNA: TGTGCCAGCAGCTTGGAAGTGAACACCGGGGAGCTGTTTTTT
CDR3 protein: CASSLEVNTGELFF

V gene: TRBV4-3
D gene: TRBD1
J gene: TRBJ2-4
clone size: .
CDR3 DNA: TGCGCCAGCAGCCATGTCGGGACAGGGGAGAACATTCAGTACTTC
CDR3 protein: CASSHVGTGENIQYF

V gene: TRBV27
D gene: TRBD1
J gene: TRBJ2-1
clone size: .
CDR3 DNA: TGTGCCAGCAGTTTATTGGGGACAGGGAATGAGCAGTTCTTC
CDR3 protein: CASSLLGTGNEQFF

V gene: TRBV6-5
D gene: .
J gene: TRBJ2-7
clone size: .
CDR3 DNA: TGTGCCAGCAGTTACGGTGGTCGCGAGCAGTACTTC
CDR3 protein: CASSYGGREQYF